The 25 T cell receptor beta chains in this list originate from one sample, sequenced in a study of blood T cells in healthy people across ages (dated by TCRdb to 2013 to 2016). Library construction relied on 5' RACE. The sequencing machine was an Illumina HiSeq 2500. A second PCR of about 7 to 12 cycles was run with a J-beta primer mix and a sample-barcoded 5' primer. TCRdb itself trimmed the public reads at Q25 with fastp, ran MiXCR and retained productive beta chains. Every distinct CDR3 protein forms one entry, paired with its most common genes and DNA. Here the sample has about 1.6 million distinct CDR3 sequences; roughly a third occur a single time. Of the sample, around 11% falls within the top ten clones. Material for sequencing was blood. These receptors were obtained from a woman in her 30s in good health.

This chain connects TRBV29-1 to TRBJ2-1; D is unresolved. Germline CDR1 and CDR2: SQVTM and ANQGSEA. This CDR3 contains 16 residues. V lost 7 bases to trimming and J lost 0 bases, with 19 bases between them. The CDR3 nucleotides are TGCAGCGCCACCAAGGTGCCTAGAGGCTCCTACAATGAGCAGTTCTTC. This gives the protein CSATKVPRGSYNEQFF.

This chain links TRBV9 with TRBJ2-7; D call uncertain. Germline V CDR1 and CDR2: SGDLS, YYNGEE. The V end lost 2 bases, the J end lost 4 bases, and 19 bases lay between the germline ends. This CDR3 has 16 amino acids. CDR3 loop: CASSVLGSCLLYEQYF. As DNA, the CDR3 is TGTGCCAGCAGCGTGTTGGGGTCGTGCCTGCTGTACGAGCAGTACTTC. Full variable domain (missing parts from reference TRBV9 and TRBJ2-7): DSGVTQTPKHLITATGQRVTLRCSPRSGDLSVYWYQQSLDQGLQFLIQYYNGEERAKGNILERFSAQQFPDLHSELNLSSLELGDSALYFCASSVLGSCLLYEQYFGPGTRLTVT.

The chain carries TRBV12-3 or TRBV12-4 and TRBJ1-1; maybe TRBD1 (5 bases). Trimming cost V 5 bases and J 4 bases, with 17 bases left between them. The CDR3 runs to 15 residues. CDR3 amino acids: CASSLHSGGGTEAFF. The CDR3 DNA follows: TGTGCCAGCAGTCTCCACTCGGGGGGAGGCACTGAAGCTTTCTTT.

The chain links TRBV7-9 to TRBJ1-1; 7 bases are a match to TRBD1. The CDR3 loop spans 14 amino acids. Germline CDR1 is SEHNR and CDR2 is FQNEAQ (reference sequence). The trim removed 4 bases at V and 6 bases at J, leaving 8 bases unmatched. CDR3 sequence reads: CASSSYQGDPEAFF. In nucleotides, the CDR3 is TGTGCCAGCAGCTCCTATCAGGGGGACCCTGAAGCTTTCTTT.

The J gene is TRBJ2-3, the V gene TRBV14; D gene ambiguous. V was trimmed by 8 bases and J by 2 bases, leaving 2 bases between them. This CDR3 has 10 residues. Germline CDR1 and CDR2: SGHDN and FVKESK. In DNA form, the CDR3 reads TGTGCCAGCCCCACAGATACGCAGTATTTT. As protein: CASPTDTQYF.

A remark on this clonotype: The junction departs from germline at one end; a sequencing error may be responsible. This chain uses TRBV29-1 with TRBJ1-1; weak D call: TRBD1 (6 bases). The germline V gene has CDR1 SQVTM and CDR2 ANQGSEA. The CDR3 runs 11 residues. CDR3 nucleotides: TGCAGCGTGCCCCAGGGGTCTGAAACTTTCTTT. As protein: CSVPQGSETFF. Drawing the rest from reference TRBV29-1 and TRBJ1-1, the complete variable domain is SAVISQKPSRDICQRGTSLTIQCQVDSQVTMMFWYRQQPGQSLTLIATANQGSEATYESGFVIDKFPISRPNLTFSTLTVSNMSPEDSSIYLCSVPQGSETFFGQGTRLTVV.

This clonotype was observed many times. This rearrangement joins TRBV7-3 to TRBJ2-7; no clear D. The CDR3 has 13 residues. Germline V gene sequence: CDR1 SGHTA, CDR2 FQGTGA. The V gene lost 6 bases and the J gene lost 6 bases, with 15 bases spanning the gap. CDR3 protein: CASSLSLGGEQYF. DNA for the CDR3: TGTGCCAGCAGTTTATCTTTGGGCGGCGAGCAGTACTTC.

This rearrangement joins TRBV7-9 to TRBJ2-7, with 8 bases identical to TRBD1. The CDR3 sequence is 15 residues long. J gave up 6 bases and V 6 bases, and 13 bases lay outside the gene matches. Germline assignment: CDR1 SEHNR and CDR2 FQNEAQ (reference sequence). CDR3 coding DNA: TGTGCCAGCAGTCCCTGGGGGACAGGTCTTGTCGAGCAGTACTTC. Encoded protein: CASSPWGTGLVEQYF.

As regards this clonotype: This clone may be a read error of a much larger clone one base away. The CDR3 protein is CASSPTRANTEAFF. The CDR3 DNA reads TGTGCCAGCAGCCCGACACGGGCGAACACTGAAGCTTTCTTT. The chain uses TRBV9 and TRBJ1-1, with unresolved D. The V end was cut by 4 bases, the J end by 1 base, with 11 bases between. The length of the CDR3 is 14 residues. From germline, CDR1 is SGDLS and CDR2 YYNGEE.

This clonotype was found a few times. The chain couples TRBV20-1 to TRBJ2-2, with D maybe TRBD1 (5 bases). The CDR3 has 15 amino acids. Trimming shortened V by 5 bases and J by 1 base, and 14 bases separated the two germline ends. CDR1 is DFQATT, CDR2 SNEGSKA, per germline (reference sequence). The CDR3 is CSAGNRRKNTGELFF. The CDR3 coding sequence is TGCAGTGCTGGGAACAGGAGAAAGAACACCGGGGAGCTGTTTTTT.

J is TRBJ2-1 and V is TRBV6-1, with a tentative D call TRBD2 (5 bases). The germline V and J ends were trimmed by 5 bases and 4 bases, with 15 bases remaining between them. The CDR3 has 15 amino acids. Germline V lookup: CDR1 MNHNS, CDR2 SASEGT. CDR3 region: CASSTGLSGYNEQFF. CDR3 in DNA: TGTGCCAGCAGTACCGGACTTTCTGGTTACAATGAGCAGTTCTTC.

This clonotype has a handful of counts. CDR3 bases: TGTGCCAGCAGCCGACAGAGACCCACAGATACGCAGTATTTT. This sequence encodes CASSRQRPTDTQYF. The rearrangement joins TRBV11-2 to TRBJ2-3, with a tentative D call TRBD1 (5 bases). The length of the CDR3 is 14 residues. The V gene's germline CDR1 is SGHAT and CDR2 FQNNGV. The V and J ends lost 5 bases and 2 bases respectively, with 11 bases between them. The full variable domain, completed using reference TRBV11-2 and TRBJ2-3, is EAGVAQSPRYKIIEKRQSVAFWCNPISGHATLYWYQQILGQGPKLLIQFQNNGVVDDSQLPKDRFSAERLKGVDSTLKIQPAKLEDSAVYLCASSRQRPTDTQYFGPGTRLTVL.

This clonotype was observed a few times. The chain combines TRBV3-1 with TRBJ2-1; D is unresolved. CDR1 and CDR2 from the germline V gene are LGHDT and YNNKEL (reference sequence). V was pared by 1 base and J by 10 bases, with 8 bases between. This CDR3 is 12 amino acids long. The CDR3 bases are TGTGCCAGCAGCCAAGCCCGCCTGGAGCAGTTCTTC. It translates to CASSQARLEQFF.

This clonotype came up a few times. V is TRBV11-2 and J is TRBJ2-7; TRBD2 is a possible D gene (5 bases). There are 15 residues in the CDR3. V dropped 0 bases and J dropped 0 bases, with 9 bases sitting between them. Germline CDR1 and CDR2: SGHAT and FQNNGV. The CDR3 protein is CASSLEGVSSYEQYF. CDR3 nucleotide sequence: TGTGCCAGCAGCTTAGAGGGAGTGAGCTCCTACGAGCAGTACTTC.

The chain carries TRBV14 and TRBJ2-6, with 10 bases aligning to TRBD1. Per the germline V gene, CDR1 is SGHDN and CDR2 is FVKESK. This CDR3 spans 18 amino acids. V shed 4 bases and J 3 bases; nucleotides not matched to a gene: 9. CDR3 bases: TGTGCCAGCAGCCTAAGTCCCGGGACAGGGGTTGGGGCCAACGTCCTGACTTTC. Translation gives CASSLSPGTGVGANVLTF. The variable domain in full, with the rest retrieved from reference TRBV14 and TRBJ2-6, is EAGVTQFPSHSVIEKGQTVTLRCDPISGHDNLYWYRRVMGKEIKFLLHFVKESKQDESGMPNNRFLAERTGGTYSTLKVQPAELEDSGVYFCASSLSPGTGVGANVLTFGAGSRLTVL.

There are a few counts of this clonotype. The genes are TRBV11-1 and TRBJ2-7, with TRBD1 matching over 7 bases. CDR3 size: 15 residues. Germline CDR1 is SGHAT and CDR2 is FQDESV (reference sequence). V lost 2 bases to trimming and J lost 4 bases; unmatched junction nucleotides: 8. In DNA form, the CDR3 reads TGTGCCAGCAGCTTATTTCAAGGGGGCTTATACGAGCAGTACTTC. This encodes CASSLFQGGLYEQYF.

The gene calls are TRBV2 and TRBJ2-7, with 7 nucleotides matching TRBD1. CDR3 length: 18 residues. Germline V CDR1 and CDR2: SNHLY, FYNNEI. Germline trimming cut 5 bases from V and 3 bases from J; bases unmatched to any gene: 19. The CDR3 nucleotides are TGTGCCAGCAGTTGGGACAGCCAAAACGGTGGACGCAACTACGAGCAGTACTTC. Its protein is CASSWDSQNGGRNYEQYF.

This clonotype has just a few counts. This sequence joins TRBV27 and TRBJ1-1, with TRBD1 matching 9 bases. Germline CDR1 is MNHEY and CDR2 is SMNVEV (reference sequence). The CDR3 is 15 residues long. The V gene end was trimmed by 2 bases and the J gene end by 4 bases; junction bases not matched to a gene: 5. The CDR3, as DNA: TGTGCCAGCAGTTTAGGGACAGGGTTCAGCACTGAAGCTTTCTTT. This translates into CASSLGTGFSTEAFF.

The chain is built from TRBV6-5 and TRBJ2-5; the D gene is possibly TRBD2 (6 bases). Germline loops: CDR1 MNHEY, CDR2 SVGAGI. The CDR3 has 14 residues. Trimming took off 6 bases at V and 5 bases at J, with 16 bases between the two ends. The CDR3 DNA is TGTGCCAGCAGCCCTAGCGCGGAGGGGGAGACCCAGTACTTC. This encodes CASSPSAEGETQYF.

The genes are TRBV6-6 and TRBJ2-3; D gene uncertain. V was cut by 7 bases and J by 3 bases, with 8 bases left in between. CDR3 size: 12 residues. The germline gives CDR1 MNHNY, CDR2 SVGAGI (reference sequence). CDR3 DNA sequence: TGTGCCAGCACCATGGGAACAGATACGCAGTATTTT. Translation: CASTMGTDTQYF.

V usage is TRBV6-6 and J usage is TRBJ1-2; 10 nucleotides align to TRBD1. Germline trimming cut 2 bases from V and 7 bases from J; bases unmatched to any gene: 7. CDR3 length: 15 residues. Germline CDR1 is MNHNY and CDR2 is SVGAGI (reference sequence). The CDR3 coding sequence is TGTGCCAGCAGTTACACGGGACAGGGGTCTACTGGCTACACCTTC. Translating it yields CASSYTGQGSTGYTF.

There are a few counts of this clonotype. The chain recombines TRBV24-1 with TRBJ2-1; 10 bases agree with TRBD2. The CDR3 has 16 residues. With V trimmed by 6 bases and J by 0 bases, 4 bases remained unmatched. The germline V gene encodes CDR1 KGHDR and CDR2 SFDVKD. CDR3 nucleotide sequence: TGTGCCACCAGTAGCGGGAGGGCCGGCTCCTACAATGAGCAGTTCTTC. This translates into CATSSGRAGSYNEQFF.

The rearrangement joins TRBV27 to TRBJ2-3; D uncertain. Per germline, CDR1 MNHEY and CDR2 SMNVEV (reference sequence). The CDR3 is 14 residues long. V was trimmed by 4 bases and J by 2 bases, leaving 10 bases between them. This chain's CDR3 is CASSYLPFTDTQYF. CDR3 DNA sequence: TGTGCCAGCAGTTATCTCCCATTCACAGATACGCAGTATTTT.

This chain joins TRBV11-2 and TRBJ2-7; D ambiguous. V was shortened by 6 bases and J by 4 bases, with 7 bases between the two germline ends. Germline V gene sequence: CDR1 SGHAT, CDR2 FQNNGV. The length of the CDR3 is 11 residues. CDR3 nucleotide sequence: TGTGCCAGCAGGGTTGCATACGAGCAGTACTTC. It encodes CASRVAYEQYF.

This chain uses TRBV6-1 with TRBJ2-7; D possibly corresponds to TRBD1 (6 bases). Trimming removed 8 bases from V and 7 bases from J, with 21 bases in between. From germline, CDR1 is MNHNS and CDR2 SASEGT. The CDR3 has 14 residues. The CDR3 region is CASEQGQSLWEQYF. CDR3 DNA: TGTGCCAGCGAACAGGGTCAGTCTCTTTGGGAGCAGTACTTC.